This T cell receptor (beta chain) was profiled in a study of blood T cells in healthy people across ages (dated by TCRdb to the mid-2010s). At the level of the whole study: In model experiments, roughly one uniquely barcoded TCR beta cDNA molecule per two T cells was captured by template switching. To avoid experimental bias, donors of different ages were randomly spread across the sequencing lanes. The study measured age-related changes in TCR beta repertoire diversity using deep sequencing normalized with unique cDNA molecular identifiers. The donors were divided into four age groups: young (average approximately 16 years), middle-aged (approximately 39), aged (62) and long-lived (roughly 86). The study analyzed two additional independent replicas of 1 million unique cDNA reads from the same blood draw for two donors, one aged 18 to 30 and one aged 80 or older. Study-wide conclusions, independent of this receptor: As age increased, observed TCR beta diversity per million T cells dropped in a roughly linear way, and a significant reduction was already evident by age roughly 40. The long-lived group showed more naive CD4+ T cells, fewer expanded clones and increased TCR diversity than the aged group, suggesting age selection. Estimates of total diversity from one million sequenced T cells were regarded as lower bounds and underestimates. Conclusive comparison of naive and antigen-experienced compartments was prevented by the profiling of bulk unsorted PBMCs. The percentage of naive T cells measured by flow cytometry correlated strongly with observed TCR beta diversity. The CMV infection status of donors was not known, potentially confounding age-related changes in expanded clonotypes.

The donors were 40 or so Caucasian individuals from Russia, aged roughly 6 to 100 years, who were systemically healthy. Roughly 10 milliliters of peripheral blood were drawn from each donor into EDTA-treated Vacutainer tubes. PBMCs were isolated by Ficoll-Paque density-gradient centrifugation, with at least 6 million obtained per sample. Total RNA, at least 6 micrograms per sample, was extracted from PBMCs with Trizol reagent. For every donor, an aliquot of PBMCs went through flow cytometry to measure the percentages of naive CD45RAhigh/CD27high T cells. A note on this clonotype: It has no known antigen specificity. Base qualities are not recorded, but no much larger clone differs from it by a single base.

The library was built by means of 5' RACE. Sequencing was carried out with an Illumina HiSeq 2500. A second PCR of about 6 to 12 cycles was performed with a sample-barcoded 5' primer and a J-beta primer mix. Each TCR beta cDNA molecule received a unique molecular identifier from a template-switch 5' adaptor carrying 12 random nucleotides. Each sample yielded at least 3 million CDR3-containing paired-end reads. All of the RNA was converted into first-strand cDNA using the Mint cDNA synthesis kit, with a TRBC-specific oligonucleotide serving as the primer. All cDNA was treated with uracil-DNA glycosylase and then went through a first 18-cycle PCR with the universal primers M1SS and BC2_uni_R. For the original study's pipeline: For normalization, 1 million high-quality reads were randomly selected from each sample, with every read carrying a distinct molecular identifier. Reads sharing molecular identifiers were discarded rather than binned into consensus sequences. MiTCR, set to a Q25 quality threshold and the strictest error-elimination algorithm, was used for CDR3 identification, clonotype clustering and error correction. Lower-bound total TCR beta diversity was estimated with a nonparametric unseen species model using Euler transformation. TCRdb reran the public reads through fastp at Q25 and MiXCR, keeping productive beta chains. CDR3 protein sequences are deduplicated, and each keeps its most common genes and DNA. None of the V and J calls come from the authors' own analysis; TCRdb made them. For this sample the table gives more than 1.4 million distinct CDR3 sequences, of which roughly 40% were detected only once. In total, the top ten clones hold roughly 7.9% of the sample.

The germline V gene (reference sequence) gives CDR1 as DFQATT and CDR2 as SNEGSKA. Trimming accounts for 3 bases at V and 4 bases at J, while the number of junction bases matched to no gene is 11. The CDR3, from cysteine to phenylalanine, totals 16 residues. Only the CDR3 DNA stays, 48 bases, in frame from base 1. The receptor's source is a woman younger than 30 in good health. In this chain, TRBV20-1 is recombined with TRBJ2-3; TRBD2 aligns with 9 central bases. Sequences were obtained from blood. The nucleotide sequence reads TGCAGTGCTAGTGATCCTCTAGCGGGGACGGCAGATACGCAGTATTTT. Translated, this gives CSASDPLAGTADTQYF.